Detailed here is one T cell receptor beta chain. Its antigen is still unknown. The same CDR3 is also encoded by other DNA sequences in this sample. The CDR3 extends over 18 amino acids. It was with 60 Vbeta and 13 Jbeta primers that the PCR ran. Libraries were prepared by immunoSEQ multiplex PCR; TCRdb keeps only in-frame clonotypes and omits some of them. The repertoire consists of tens of thousands of clones, with roughly 77% occurring once and the leading ten covering around 2%. These data come from a study of cytomegalovirus exposure and HLA in healthy donors. Study-level points and caveats: Usually a TCR sequence was rare, but some public TCRs were found in many donors. At a 0.05 false discovery rate, a later analysis found some 17,000 TCR beta sequences to be associated with HLA alleles. The study labeled fewer than 200 TCR beta chains cytomegalovirus-associated.

The source of this sequence is a man aged 35-49 years in good health and CMV-seronegative. Material for sequencing was PBMCs. This chain links TRBV12-2 with TRBJ1-6; TRBD1 is the table's D call and was not checked against the DNA. TRBV12-2 is noted as a pseudogene. The CDR3 loop is CASRLPPPRTELVSPLHF. The CDR3 nucleotides are TGTGCAAGTCGCTTACCTCCTCCAAGGACAGAGCTGGTCTCCCCCCTCCACTTT.